Shown below are 2 T cell receptor beta chains from a single sample sequenced in a study of post-analysis software for immune sequencing data. No antigens are known for them. cDNA libraries for TCR beta contained unique molecular identifiers. TCRdb analysed the PCR reads with MiXCR anew, one entry per CDR3 protein. The data show approximately 770,000 distinct CDR3 sequences, 35% to 55% seen once. Study observations and caveats: Compared with controls, patients had more of five TRBV segments, including TRBV5-6, TRBV5-1 and TRBV20-1.

What was sequenced was blood. The source of these receptors is a girl between 10 and 17 years old with multiple sclerosis.

DNA of the CDR3: TGTGCCAGCAGCGTAGGATCCCACTCCTACGAGCAGTACTTC. Encoded protein: CASSVGSHSYEQYF. The rearrangement joins TRBV9 to TRBJ2-7; D unresolved. The CDR3 length is 14 residues. The V and J ends lost 0 bases and 0 bases respectively, with 7 bases between them. Per the germline V gene, CDR1 is SGDLS and CDR2 is YYNGEE.

The chain combines TRBV20-1 with TRBJ1-2; no definite D call. V was trimmed by 5 bases and J by 3 bases, leaving 13 bases between them. The CDR3 extends over 13 amino acids. Germline lookup yields CDR1 DFQATT and CDR2 SNEGSKA (reference sequence). This chain's CDR3 is CSARLPQDYGYTF. The DNA of the CDR3 is TGCAGTGCTCGCCTCCCCCAGGACTATGGCTACACCTTC.